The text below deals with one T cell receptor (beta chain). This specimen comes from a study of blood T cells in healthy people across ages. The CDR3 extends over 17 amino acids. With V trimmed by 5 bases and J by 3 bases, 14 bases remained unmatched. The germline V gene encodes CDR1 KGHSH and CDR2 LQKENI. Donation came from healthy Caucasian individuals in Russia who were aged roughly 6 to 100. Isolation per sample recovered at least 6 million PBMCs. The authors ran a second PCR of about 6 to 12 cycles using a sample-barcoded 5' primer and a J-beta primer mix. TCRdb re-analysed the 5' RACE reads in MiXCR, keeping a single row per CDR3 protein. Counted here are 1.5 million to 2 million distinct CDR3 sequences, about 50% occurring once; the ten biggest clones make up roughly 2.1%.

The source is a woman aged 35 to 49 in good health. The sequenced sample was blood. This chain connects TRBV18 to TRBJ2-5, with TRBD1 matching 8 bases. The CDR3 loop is CASSSFQGAINKETQYF. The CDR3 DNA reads TGTGCCAGCTCATCCTTTCAGGGGGCAATTAACAAAGAGACCCAGTACTTC.